This T cell receptor (beta chain) was recorded in a study of blood T cell repertoires in COVID-19. About the study: The samples span acute and convalescent COVID-19 from the United States, Italy and Spain. T cells, B-cell-depleted T cells, or PBMCs supplied cDNA or gDNA.

This CDR3 is 15 amino acids long. V was clipped by 4 bases and J by 1 base; unmatched bases: 4. Germline V gene sequence: CDR1 SGHRS, CDR2 YFSETQ. Source study methods: Nucleated cell counts were estimated from reference gene primer amplification. TCRdb's copy holds only in-frame clones and misses some; the assay was immunoSEQ multiplex PCR. That table is the source of V, J and clone size, and D and trimming were worked out from the DNA. Here the sample spans 55,000 to 65,000 clones, roughly 80% being singletons. Sequencing was carried out using peripheral blood. The TCR originated in a man in his sixties with acute or convalescent COVID-19. The rearrangement links TRBV5-1 to TRBJ1-1; TRBD1 aligns across 10 bases. The CDR3 sequence is CASSPRTGGNTEAFF. The CDR3 DNA sequence: TGCGCCAGCAGCCCCAGGACAGGGGGGAACACTGAAGCTTTCTTT.